The present T cell receptor (beta chain) was sequenced within a study of control samples from healthy donors and cancer patients. Repertoires were generated with immunoSEQ multiplex PCR, while TCRdb's copy carries only in-frame clones and drops some. Of 90,000 or so clones detected, about 87% appear once; the ten largest clones hold 13% to 15%. V gave up 7 bases and J gave up 1 base; unmatched junction bases: 13. This CDR3 is 18 amino acids long. The germline V gene has CDR1 LNHDA and CDR2 SQIVND (reference sequence). The TCR sequence derives from an older woman in good health. The sample was blood. The rearrangement joins TRBV19 to TRBJ1-5; 10 bases map to TRBD1. Written as DNA, the CDR3 is TGTGCCAGTACCCGGGAGACAGGGGGCGTCGAGAGCAATCAGCCCCAGCATTTT. It translates to CASTRETGGVESNQPQHF.